Below, 19 T cell receptor beta chains from the same sample are listed, as sequenced in a study of blood T cell repertoires in COVID-19. Measured with immunoSEQ multiplex PCR; TCRdb has only the in-frame clones, and not every one. The table records some 160,000 clones, about 80% of them present only once. The sample consisted of peripheral blood. The receptors shown here come from a man between 65 and 85 years old who had recovered from COVID-19.

The CDR3 loop is CASSFGANEQFF. The CDR3 coding sequence is TGTGCCAGCAGTTTTGGGGCGAATGAGCAGTTCTTC. The chain uses TRBV27 and TRBJ2-1, with TRBD1 as a possible D gene (5 bases). The CDR3 length is 12 residues. CDR1 MNHEY and CDR2 SMNVEV come from the germline V gene (reference sequence). Trimming left V 3 bases short and J 7 bases short, with 7 bases between.

The CDR3 sequence: CATSRERGGRGENIQYF. CDR3 sequence (DNA): TGTGCCACCAGCAGAGAAAGGGGAGGGCGAGGCGAAAACATTCAGTACTTC. V usage is TRBV15 and J usage is TRBJ2-4; 7 nucleotides line up with TRBD2. Per the germline V gene, CDR1 is LNHNV and CDR2 is YYDKDF (reference sequence). The CDR3 length is 17 residues. V shed 0 bases and J 5 bases; nucleotides not matched to a gene: 10.

The CDR3 DNA is TGTGCCAGCAGTACAGGGTTTTTGGAGCCCCAGCATTTT. It is translated as CASSTGFLEPQHF. The chain employs TRBV12-3 or TRBV12-4 and TRBJ1-5, with D perhaps matching TRBD1 (6 bases). The CDR3 runs 13 residues. V was cut by 5 bases and J by 8 bases, with 13 bases left in between.

The CDR3 region has the DNA TGTGCCAGCAGCTCCTCGGGGGAGCTCAACACCGGGGAGCTGTTTTTT. It encodes CASSSSGELNTGELFF. This chain uses TRBV4-2 with TRBJ2-2; D is perhaps TRBD2 (6 bases). V was trimmed by 5 bases and J by 2 bases, leaving 15 bases between them. Per germline, CDR1 LGHNA and CDR2 YNFKEQ. The CDR3 extends over 16 amino acids.

This rearrangement joins TRBV4-1 to TRBJ2-1; 11 positions agree with TRBD2. The junction had 6 bases not matched to a gene; V was cut back by 0 bases and J by 2 bases. The CDR3 totals 18 residues. Looked up from germline, CDR1 is MGHRA and CDR2 is YSYEKL. CDR3 amino acids: CASSQDPGTSGTYNEQFF. The CDR3 DNA reads as TGCGCCAGCAGCCAAGACCCCGGGACTAGCGGCACCTACAATGAGCAGTTCTTC.

The V gene is TRBV5-1, the J gene TRBJ2-7; the match to TRBD1 covers 9 bases. This CDR3 contains 14 residues. The ends lost 3 bases at V and 5 bases at J; junction bases unmatched: 6. Looked up from germline, CDR1 is SGHRS and CDR2 is YFSETQ. This CDR3 is CASSSGQGFHEQYF. Here the CDR3 DNA reads TGCGCCAGCAGCTCGGGACAGGGTTTCCACGAGCAGTACTTC.

This chain links TRBV6-6 with TRBJ1-4, with 7 bases lining up with TRBD1. V lost 7 bases, J lost 8 bases, and 16 bases stayed unmatched. Germline V lookup: CDR1 MNHNY, CDR2 SVGAGI (reference sequence). CDR3 length: 16 residues. This CDR3 reads CASTSNKDRVGEKLFF. Here the CDR3 DNA reads TGTGCCAGCACCTCGAATAAAGACAGGGTGGGAGAAAAACTGTTTTTT.

This clone was detected once. This rearrangement joins TRBV24-1 to TRBJ2-3; D remains ambiguous. The CDR3 spans 14 residues. The germline gives CDR1 KGHDR, CDR2 SFDVKD. V was shortened by 3 bases and J by 3 bases, with 9 bases between the two germline ends. The CDR3 sequence is CATSDSLETDTQYF. The CDR3 coding sequence is TGTGCCACCAGTGATAGCTTAGAAACAGATACGCAGTATTTT.

The chain uses TRBV24-1 and TRBJ2-5; D call uncertain. The CDR3 contains 13 residues. Germline V gene sequence: CDR1 KGHDR, CDR2 SFDVKD. With 4 bases removed from V and 5 bases from J, the gap between germline ends came to 10 bases. DNA of the CDR3: TGTGCCACCAGTGAAACAAGGCGGGAGACCCAGTACTTC. Protein sequence: CATSETRRETQYF.

For this clone: A read error may produce the germline difference seen at one junction end. The chain couples TRBV7-9 to TRBJ2-7; the match to TRBD1 covers 8 bases. The length of the CDR3 is 14 residues. Germline CDR1 is SEHNR and CDR2 is FQNEAQ (reference sequence). This chain's CDR3 is CASSTGTGYYAQYF. The CDR3 coding sequence is TGTGCCAGCAGCACCGGGACAGGATACTACGCGCAGTACTTC.

The chain joins TRBV5-1 to TRBJ1-4; tentatively, D is TRBD1 (6 bases). This CDR3 is 17 amino acids long. Germline lookup yields CDR1 SGHRS and CDR2 YFSETQ. V dropped 0 bases and J dropped 0 bases, with 12 bases sitting between them. CDR3 loop: CASSLVGTTATNEKLFF. In DNA form, the CDR3 reads TGCGCCAGCAGCTTGGTCGGGACAACGGCAACTAATGAAAAACTGTTTTTT.

V is TRBV3-1 (or the pseudogene TRBV3-2) and J is TRBJ1-2; D is ambiguous. CDR3 length: 13 amino acids. V lost 1 base, J lost 3 bases, and 6 bases lay in between. The germline CDR1 and CDR2 sequences are LGHDT and YNNKEL (reference sequence). As DNA, the CDR3 is TGTGCCAGCAGCCAAGCGGGGTACTATGGCTACACCTTC. Its protein is CASSQAGYYGYTF.

The V gene is TRBV9, the J gene TRBJ1-2; the match to TRBD1 covers 9 bases. Germline CDR1 SGDLS, CDR2 YYNGEE. V gave up 0 bases and J gave up 6 bases; unmatched junction bases: 6. This CDR3 has 15 residues. The CDR3 coding sequence is TGTGCCAGCAGCGTAGGACCAACAGGGGGCCATGGCTACACCTTC. Amino acid sequence: CASSVGPTGGHGYTF. The variable domain in full, with the rest retrieved from reference TRBV9 and TRBJ1-2, is DSGVTQTPKHLITATGQRVTLRCSPRSGDLSVYWYQQSLDQGLQFLIQYYNGEERAKGNILERFSAQQFPDLHSELNLSSLELGDSALYFCASSVGPTGGHGYTFGSGTRLTVV.

This rearrangement joins TRBV6-5 to TRBJ1-6; 7 bases are shared with TRBD1. The CDR3 totals 16 residues. Germline-derived CDR1 and CDR2 are MNHEY and SVGAGI. The junction had 8 bases not matched to a gene; V was cut back by 4 bases and J by 5 bases. CDR3 protein: CASSSDRAHDNSPLHF. The CDR3, as DNA: TGTGCCAGCAGTTCAGACAGGGCCCACGATAATTCACCCCTCCACTTT.

The CDR3 coding sequence is TGTGCCAGCAGTCGTGGGGGCGGGACAGAGGTCACTGAAGCTTTCTTT. Protein: CASSRGGGTEVTEAFF. The chain joins TRBV5-4 to TRBJ1-1; 7 bases match TRBD1. This CDR3 is built from 16 residues. Germline V CDR1 and CDR2: SGHNT, YYREEE (reference sequence). The junction had 14 bases not matched to a gene; V was cut back by 5 bases and J by 4 bases.

This chain uses TRBV10-3 with TRBJ1-1; D ambiguous. V shed 8 bases and J shed 0 bases, with 10 bases lying between them. In germline, CDR1 is ENHRY, CDR2 SYGVKD. The CDR3 has 13 amino acids. This chain's CDR3 is CAIGGRMNTEAFF. CDR3 coding DNA: TGTGCCATCGGCGGCCGAATGAACACTGAAGCTTTCTTT.

The J gene is TRBJ2-2, the V gene TRBV5-8; maybe TRBD1 (6 bases). V was cut by 4 bases and J by 6 bases, with 10 bases left in between. The germline gives CDR1 SGHTS, CDR2 YDEGEE. The CDR3 consists of 13 residues. CDR3 DNA: TGTGCCAGCAGCGTTTACAGGGCCGGGGAGCTGTTTTTT. It yields the protein CASSVYRAGELFF.

The chain uses TRBV19 and TRBJ2-7, with 9 bases that match TRBD1. The germline gives CDR1 LNHDA, CDR2 SQIVND (reference sequence). The length of the CDR3 is 17 residues. Trimming cost V 7 bases and J 4 bases; bases outside gene matches: 17. CDR3 DNA: TGTGCCAGTACCCTCTCGGGGAACCGGGACAGGGCTTACGAGCAGTACTTC. Its translation: CASTLSGNRDRAYEQYF.

Note on this clone: The identical CDR3 is also encoded by other nucleotide sequences in the sample. The V call is TRBV11-2, the J call TRBJ2-7, with a possible D match to TRBD1 (5 bases). The CDR3 is made up of 14 amino acids. CDR1 is SGHAT and CDR2 is FQNNGV in the germline V gene. V was shortened by 5 bases and J by 4 bases, with 15 bases between the two germline ends. The CDR3 region is CASSEQVSAYEQYF. As DNA, the CDR3 is TGTGCCAGCAGCGAACAGGTTTCAGCGTACGAGCAGTACTTC. Full variable domain (rest looked up from reference TRBV11-2 and TRBJ2-7): EAGVAQSPRYKIIEKRQSVAFWCNPISGHATLYWYQQILGQGPKLLIQFQNNGVVDDSQLPKDRFSAERLKGVDSTLKIQPAKLEDSAVYLCASSEQVSAYEQYFGPGTRLTVT.